What follows is one T cell receptor (beta chain) and its context. Its antigen is undetermined. These data originate in a study of cytomegalovirus exposure and HLA in healthy donors. Researchers ran the PCR with 60 Vbeta and 13 Jbeta primers. Clones were read by immunoSEQ multiplex PCR, and TCRdb kept only the in-frame ones, dropping some. Counted here are 120,000 to 150,000 clones, 70% to 80% occurring once; the ten biggest clones make up roughly 1.6%. The study's findings and limits: The productive fraction for most TCR beta V segments was about 87% or about 30% in an earlier analysis.

Between the trimmed V and J ends, which lost 3 bases and 1 base, there was a span of 13 bases. This CDR3 spans 15 amino acids. The V gene's germline CDR1 is MNHEY and CDR2 SMNVEV (reference sequence). The specimen sequenced was PBMCs. The source is a female donor in good health and CMV-seronegative. V gene TRBV27 combines with J gene TRBJ2-7; perhaps TRBD1 as D (5 bases). Here the CDR3 DNA reads TGTGCCAGCAGTTTTGACCCAGACAGATCCTACGAGCAGTACTTC. Protein product: CASSFDPDRSYEQYF.